This T cell receptor (beta chain) was documented in a study of radiotherapy plus CTLA-4 blockade in lung cancer. Alongside CTLA-4 blockade with ipilimumab, patients with chemo-refractory metastatic non-small-cell lung cancer received focal radiation. With regard to this clone: The target antigen is unknown.

V gave up 4 bases and J gave up 0 bases; unmatched junction bases: 13. Looked up from germline, CDR1 is SGDLS and CDR2 is YYNGEE. The CDR3 covers 18 residues. Sequencing used immunoSEQ multiplex PCR; TCRdb keeps in-frame clones, though not all of them. The sample records 35,000 to 40,000 clones, 65% to 90% being singletons. Regarding the study as a whole: Clones of tumor-derived TCRs expanded in blood after radiotherapy plus ipilimumab.

The receptor's source is a human donor with non-small cell lung cancer whose response to radiotherapy plus ipilimumab could not be evaluated. V is TRBV9 and J is TRBJ2-4; TRBD2 aligns across 7 bases. Sequenced here: peripheral blood, sampled from a patient treated with radiotherapy plus ipilimumab. This CDR3 is CASSPERGTSAAKNIQYF. The CDR3 bases are TGTGCCAGCAGCCCCGAAAGGGGAACTAGCGCAGCCAAAAACATTCAGTACTTC.